A single TCR beta chain is shown here with its context. Germline V gene data show CDR1 as SNHLY and CDR2 as FYNNEI. There are 13 residues in the CDR3. V gave up 4 bases and J gave up 3 bases; unmatched junction bases: 0. The data belong to a study of T cell changes during pregnancy in multiple sclerosis. The protocol was immunoSEQ multiplex PCR, while the TCRdb copy is restricted to in-frame clones and leaves out a portion. The sample lists roughly 11,000 clones; more than 80% were seen once. The sequence came from a female donor in good health, enrolled as a control in a pregnancy study. The J gene is TRBJ2-1, the V gene TRBV2; 7 bases fit TRBD1. Sequenced material: CD8+ T cells from peripheral blood mononuclear cells, taken after pregnancy. For the CDR3, the DNA is TGTGCCAGCAGTGGGGACAGCTACAATGAGCAGTTCTTC. As protein: CASSGDSYNEQFF.